This T cell receptor beta chain was profiled in a study of shared clonotypes between healthy human individuals. Whole-study context: Donor ages ranged 18 to 49 years: a couple of women, a few men.

Donors were healthy HIV-negative adults without recent acute infections or vaccinations. Caucasian adults residing in Nashville, Tennessee made up all the donors. Concerning this clone: Additional DNA sequences in this sample encode the identical CDR3.

Researchers ran the assay at a deep level. Clones were sequenced by immunoSEQ multiplex PCR, and TCRdb holds only the in-frame ones, with some missing. Here the sample spans roughly 2 million clones, approximately 94% being singletons. The sequencing input was naive CD4+ T cells sorted from blood. Subset here: CD45RA+ positively selected. The clonotype was recovered from a man younger than 35 in good health.

The CDR3 nucleotides read TGTGCCAGCAGCCCTTCGGGGGGGTCCTACGAGCAGTACTTC. It specifies CASSPSGGSYEQYF. The chain links TRBV7-9 to TRBJ2-7; 8 bases are shared with TRBD2. Germline CDR1 is SEHNR and CDR2 is FQNEAQ (reference sequence). V shed 5 bases and J 1 base; nucleotides not matched to a gene: 4. The length of the CDR3 is 14 residues.